The source of this T cell receptor (beta chain) is a study of blood T cell repertoires in COVID-19. Across the whole study: COVID-19 samples collected from the United States, Italy and Spain covered acute and convalescent phases.

The germline V gene encodes CDR1 SEHNR and CDR2 FQNEAQ (reference sequence). The germline V and J ends were trimmed by 8 bases and 1 base, with 8 bases remaining between them. CDR3 length: 13 residues. Cohorts were determined from participant-reported clinical history. Two negative PCRs, clearance, or symptom resolution had been documented for recovered Cohort 3 donors. Original methodology: Reference gene primers were amplified, and this amplification served to estimate nucleated cell counts. Libraries were prepared by immunoSEQ multiplex PCR; TCRdb keeps only in-frame clonotypes and omits some of them. Clonal size and the V and J genes are those of that table, whereas D and trimming came from the DNA. The data show 250,000 to 300,000 clones, 65% to 90% seen once.

Sample: PBMCs or T cells enriched from blood (not recorded which). This sequence was found in a man aged 18 to 30 who had recovered from COVID-19. The chain uses TRBV7-9 and TRBJ2-2; D is possibly TRBD1 (5 bases). The CDR3 bases are TGTGCCAGCCCGACAGAGAACACCGGGGAGCTGTTTTTT. Its translation is CASPTENTGELFF.